This TCR beta chain derives from a study of T cells after yellow fever vaccination. About the study: SMART-Seq v4 Ultra Low Input served to prepare low-cell-number fractions. Notes on the study in general: Peak timing came faster in the weaker secondary response, day 5 versus 15. In FACS-sorted repertoires, abundant clonotypes from the bulk population could appear as contaminants.

TCR cDNA was made by 5'RACE template switching, adding a universal primer site and UMIs. TCRdb re-called the 5' RACE reads through MiXCR, storing one row per CDR3 protein. The table records 200,000 to 250,000 distinct CDR3 sequences, roughly 3% of them present only once. This clonotype was seen ten or more times. The antigen remains undetermined. Germline loops: CDR1 SGHTA, CDR2 FQGNSA. The CDR3 is made up of 13 amino acids. With 6 bases removed from V and 12 bases from J, the gap between germline ends came to 18 bases. The clonotype originates from a man between 18 and 29 years old who received the YFV17D yellow fever vaccine. The source was CD4+ T cells sorted from PBMCs, collected 10 days after the yellow fever booster vaccination. The chain has TRBV7-2 and TRBJ2-1; TRBD2 might be the D (5 bases). This CDR3 is CASRPGSVGWQFF. DNA of the CDR3: TGTGCCAGCAGGCCGGGGTCGGTAGGGTGGCAGTTCTTC. The full variable domain, rest sourced from reference TRBV7-2 and TRBJ2-1, is GAGVSQSPSNKVTEKGKDVELRCDPISGHTALYWYRQSLGQGLEFLIYFQGNSAPDKSGLPSDRFSAERTGGSVSTLTIQRTQQEDSAVYLCASRPGSVGWQFFGPGTRLTVL.